These 28 T cell receptor beta chains were all obtained from the same sample, sequenced in a study of blood T cell repertoires in COVID-19. Repertoires were generated with immunoSEQ multiplex PCR, while TCRdb's copy carries only in-frame clones and drops some. The sample includes under 350,000 clones, around 89% seen only once; the top ten take approximately 4.3%. The source material was peripheral blood. These receptors were taken from a man aged 35 to 55 with acute or convalescent COVID-19.

The V and J genes are TRBV7-2 and TRBJ2-7, with D possibly TRBD2 on 5 matching bases. Trimming pared 0 bases from V and 0 bases from J, leaving 9 bases between. Germline V CDR1 and CDR2: SGHTA, FQGNSA. The CDR3 runs to 15 residues. CDR3 DNA: TGTGCCAGCAGCTTAGCGCGGGCAGTCTCCTACGAGCAGTACTTC. This encodes CASSLARAVSYEQYF.

The chain joins TRBV3-1 (or the pseudogene TRBV3-2) to TRBJ1-2; 7 bases map to TRBD1. Germline lookup yields CDR1 LGHDT and CDR2 YNNKEL (reference sequence). V dropped 2 bases and J dropped 13; count of bases not matched to a gene: 7. There are 12 residues in the CDR3. CDR3 amino acids: CASSQRDRQGTF. CDR3 sequence (DNA): TGTGCCAGCAGCCAACGGGACCGACAGGGCACCTTC.

The genes are TRBV4-2 and TRBJ1-5; a weak D match, TRBD1 (6 bases). Germline loops: CDR1 LGHNA, CDR2 YNFKEQ. The CDR3 spans 15 residues. Trimming shortened V by 0 bases and J by 4 bases, and 10 bases separated the two germline ends. The CDR3 protein is CASSQDTDSNQPQHF. CDR3 in DNA: TGTGCCAGCAGCCAAGATACGGACAGTAATCAGCCCCAGCATTTT.

The chain couples TRBV6-5 to TRBJ1-2; 7 bases are shared with TRBD1. Germline V lookup: CDR1 MNHEY, CDR2 SVGAGI. The V and J ends lost 10 bases and 6 bases, in that order; junction bases with no gene match: 14. This CDR3 comprises 14 residues. CDR3 loop: CATNPRTGLNGYTF. CDR3 nucleotide sequence: TGTGCCACCAACCCACGGACAGGCTTAAATGGCTACACCTTC.

V gene TRBV7-8 combines with J gene TRBJ2-7; maybe TRBD1 (5 bases). The germline V gene has CDR1 SGHVS and CDR2 FQNEAQ. Trimming left V 4 bases short and J 2 bases short, with 9 bases between. This CDR3 is built from 13 residues. CDR3: CASSSSTAYEQYF. The CDR3 nucleotides are TGTGCCAGCAGCTCTTCGACAGCCTACGAGCAGTACTTC.

The chain joins TRBV10-1 to TRBJ2-6; TRBD1 agrees at 7 bases. CDR1 and CDR2 from the germline V gene are WNHNN and SYGVQD (reference sequence). This CDR3 spans 15 amino acids. Unmatched junction bases numbered 3, after V lost 3 bases and J lost 4 bases. The CDR3 DNA follows: TGCGCCAGCAGTGAACAGGGGCCCGGGGCCAACGTCCTGACTTTC. Residues: CASSEQGPGANVLTF.

V gene TRBV19 combines with J gene TRBJ2-2, with a possible D match to TRBD2 (5 bases). Trimming cost V 7 bases and J 5 bases, with 14 bases left between them. Germline CDR1 reads LNHDA; CDR2 reads SQIVND (reference sequence). This CDR3 comprises 14 residues. CDR3 protein: CASKSLGETGELFF. As DNA, the CDR3 is TGTGCCAGTAAATCCCTCGGGGAAACCGGGGAGCTGTTTTTT.

V usage is TRBV19 and J usage is TRBJ2-2, with a weak D call TRBD1 (6 bases). This CDR3 has 18 residues. CDR1 is LNHDA, CDR2 SQIVND, per germline (reference sequence). V was trimmed by 7 bases and J by 0 bases, leaving 21 bases between them. The CDR3 here is CASTINQGITANTGELFF. CDR3 coding DNA: TGTGCCAGTACAATAAACCAGGGGATCACTGCGAACACCGGGGAGCTGTTTTTT. The full variable domain, completed using reference TRBV19 and TRBJ2-2, is DGGITQSPKYLFRKEGQNVTLSCEQNLNHDAMYWYRQDPGQGLRLIYYSQIVNDFQKGDIAEGYSVSREKKESFPLTVTSAQKNPTAFYLCASTINQGITANTGELFFGEGSRLTVL.

The J gene is TRBJ2-7, the V gene TRBV7-8; TRBD1 agrees at 7 bases. From germline, CDR1 is SGHVS and CDR2 FQNEAQ. This CDR3 contains 14 residues. V trimming: 1 base; J trimming: 5 bases; junction bases outside the gene matches: 5. The CDR3 spells CASSLGGQGDEQYF. CDR3 bases: TGTGCCAGCAGCTTAGGGGGGCAGGGGGACGAGCAGTACTTC. Drawing the rest from reference TRBV7-8 and TRBJ2-7, the complete variable domain is GAGVSQSPRYKVAKRGQDVALRCDPISGHVSLFWYQQALGQGPEFLTYFQNEAQLDKSGLPSDRFFAERPEGSVSTLKIQRTQQEDSAVYLCASSLGGQGDEQYFGPGTRLTVT.

A single count supports this clone. The chain joins TRBV5-4 to TRBJ2-1; D is possibly TRBD2 (6 bases). CDR1 is SGHNT, CDR2 YYREEE, per germline (reference sequence). This CDR3 contains 12 residues. Trimming cost V 3 bases and J 7 bases, with 8 bases left between them. For the CDR3, the DNA is TGTGCCAGCAGCTGGGACTTGAATGAGCAGTTCTTC. Translated, it gives CASSWDLNEQFF.

DNA for the CDR3: TGTGCCAGCAGCTTAGAGGCAGGGGAATCCTACGAGCAGTACTTC. It encodes CASSLEAGESYEQYF. The chain has TRBV7-2 and TRBJ2-7; a weak D match, TRBD1 (6 bases). The CDR3 consists of 15 residues. Germline assignment: CDR1 SGHTA and CDR2 FQGNSA. Trimming shortened V by 1 base and J by 1 base, and 11 bases separated the two germline ends.

This clone was counted a few times. The rearrangement joins TRBV5-1 to TRBJ1-1, with no clear D. The CDR3 covers 14 residues. Germline CDR1 is SGHRS and CDR2 is YFSETQ. V was pared by 4 bases and J by 1 base, with 11 bases between. CDR3 sequence (DNA): TGCGCCAGCAGCCGGGGAGGAGGGAACACTGAAGCTTTCTTT. This encodes CASSRGGGNTEAFF.

The rearrangement links TRBV5-1 to TRBJ1-3; maybe TRBD1 (6 bases). CDR1 is SGHRS and CDR2 is YFSETQ in the germline V gene. The V end lost 4 bases, the J end lost 2 bases, and 10 bases lay between the germline ends. This CDR3 has 14 amino acids. The CDR3 nucleotides read TGCGCCAGCAGCGAACAGGGTACTGGAAACACCATATATTTT. Its protein product is CASSEQGTGNTIYF.

The J gene is TRBJ2-5, the V gene TRBV14; D remains unclear. The V end was cut by 5 bases, the J end by 4 bases, with 20 bases between. This CDR3 has 16 residues. Germline V gene sequence: CDR1 SGHDN, CDR2 FVKESK. CDR3 region: CASSTLPRRSRETQYF. The CDR3 nucleotides read TGTGCCAGCAGCACGCTCCCTCGGAGATCTAGAGAGACCCAGTACTTC. The entire variable domain, with the rest obtained from reference TRBV14 and TRBJ2-5, is as follows: EAGVTQFPSHSVIEKGQTVTLRCDPISGHDNLYWYRRVMGKEIKFLLHFVKESKQDESGMPNNRFLAERTGGTYSTLKVQPAELEDSGVYFCASSTLPRRSRETQYFGPGTRLLVL.

This chain connects TRBV7-6 to TRBJ2-7; TRBD1 matches at 8 bases. Losses at the gene ends were 6 bases for V and 3 bases for J; bases not matched to a gene: 7. CDR1 and CDR2 from the germline V gene are SGHVS and FNYEAQ. This CDR3 spans 14 amino acids. Here the CDR3 DNA reads TGTGCCAGCAGTTATGGGACAGGAAGCTACGAGCAGTACTTC. This sequence encodes CASSYGTGSYEQYF.

V is TRBV7-9 and J is TRBJ1-4, with TRBD1 identical over 10 bases. The CDR3 length is 15 residues. The trim removed 3 bases at V and 6 bases at J, leaving 4 bases unmatched. The V gene's germline CDR1 is SEHNR and CDR2 FQNEAQ (reference sequence). The DNA for the CDR3 is TGTGCCAGCAGCTTCCCGGGACAGGGGTATGAAAAACTGTTTTTT. Protein product: CASSFPGQGYEKLFF.

V gene TRBV7-6 combines with J gene TRBJ2-3; 9 bases agree with TRBD1. The CDR3 has 13 residues. The V gene end was trimmed by 5 bases and the J gene end by 15 bases; junction bases not matched to a gene: 12. The germline V gene encodes CDR1 SGHVS and CDR2 FNYEAQ. CDR3 bases: TGTGCCAGCAGCCGATCCCGGGACAGGGCCTTTTATTTT. It yields the protein CASSRSRDRAFYF.

The V call is TRBV24-1, the J call TRBJ2-2, with 11 bases identical to TRBD1. The CDR3 is made up of 17 amino acids. Germline lookup yields CDR1 KGHDR and CDR2 SFDVKD. V was clipped by 4 bases and J by 5 bases; unmatched bases: 8. CDR3 region: CATSDPVGDRGTGELFF. CDR3 bases: TGTGCCACCAGTGACCCTGTGGGGGACAGGGGGACCGGGGAGCTGTTTTTT.

This clone was seen a few times. This sequence joins TRBV30 and TRBJ1-1; D not certain. The V and J ends lost 2 bases and 7 bases respectively, with 14 bases between them. The CDR3 spans 13 residues. The V gene's germline CDR1 is GTSNPN and CDR2 SVGIG (reference sequence). Here the CDR3 reads CAWSPTDTLEAFF. In DNA form, the CDR3 reads TGTGCCTGGAGTCCTACCGACACTCTTGAAGCTTTCTTT.

The chain links TRBV5-1 to TRBJ2-7, with D possibly being TRBD1 (5 bases). The CDR3 extends over 12 amino acids. Germline V gene data show CDR1 as SGHRS and CDR2 as YFSETQ. V lost 2 bases, J lost 6 bases, and 9 bases lay in between. CDR3 protein: CASSLTGREQYF. CDR3 sequence (DNA): TGCGCCAGCAGCTTAACAGGTCGCGAGCAGTACTTC.

This clone was observed once. The chain links TRBV7-2 to TRBJ2-7; the D is unclear. The ends were cut back, 4 bases at V and 0 bases at J, with 10 bases in the middle. The CDR3 extends over 14 amino acids. CDR1 is SGHTA and CDR2 is FQGNSA in the germline V gene. Here the CDR3 reads CASSSSKSSYEQYF. Here the CDR3 DNA reads TGTGCCAGCAGCTCTAGTAAGAGCTCCTACGAGCAGTACTTC. Full variable domain (missing parts from reference TRBV7-2 and TRBJ2-7): GAGVSQSPSNKVTEKGKDVELRCDPISGHTALYWYRQSLGQGLEFLIYFQGNSAPDKSGLPSDRFSAERTGGSVSTLTIQRTQQEDSAVYLCASSSSKSSYEQYFGPGTRLTVT.

The CDR3 here is CASSEAGGTDSPLHF. CDR3 bases: TGTGCCAGCAGTGAAGCGGGGGGAACGGATTCACCCCTCCACTTT. V and J are TRBV6-1 and TRBJ1-6, with a possible D match to TRBD1 (5 bases). The CDR3 sequence is 15 residues long. Germline V gives CDR1 MNHNS, CDR2 SASEGT. The V gene lost 0 bases and the J gene lost 8 bases, with 11 bases spanning the gap.

V gene TRBV5-1 combines with J gene TRBJ1-4; 7 bases match TRBD1. CDR3 length: 15 residues. Germline V CDR1 and CDR2: SGHRS, YFSETQ. The trim removed 1 base at V and 3 bases at J, leaving 3 bases unmatched. As DNA, the CDR3 is TGCGCCAGCAGCTTGTTGCAGGGGGCTAATGAAAAACTGTTTTTT. This codes for CASSLLQGANEKLFF.

This chain uses TRBV14 with TRBJ2-1; 13 bases align to TRBD2. With V trimmed by 5 bases and J by 10 bases, 11 bases remained unmatched. This CDR3 has 16 residues. Germline values: CDR1 SGHDN, CDR2 FVKESK. The CDR3 loop is CASSYSGTSGDWEQFF. CDR3 in DNA: TGTGCCAGCAGCTATTCCGGGACTAGCGGGGATTGGGAGCAGTTCTTC.

The chain carries TRBV5-1 and TRBJ1-2, with 9 bases fitting TRBD1. The CDR3 length is 15 residues. V was pared by 2 bases and J by 2 bases, with 4 bases of the junction left unmatched. CDR1 and CDR2 (germline): SGHRS, YFSETQ. CDR3 sequence reads: CASSLGQGKNYGYTF. The CDR3 DNA sequence: TGCGCCAGCAGCTTAGGACAGGGGAAGAACTATGGCTACACCTTC.

This clone was seen only a few times. The rearrangement uses TRBV19 and TRBJ1-1; no clear D gene. The length of the CDR3 is 17 residues. Trimming stripped 0 bases from V and 1 base from J, with 15 bases between. In germline, CDR1 is LNHDA, CDR2 SQIVND (reference sequence). The CDR3 reads CASSIDHGGRRNTEAFF. In DNA form, the CDR3 reads TGTGCCAGTAGTATAGATCATGGAGGCAGGCGGAACACTGAAGCTTTCTTT.

The chain has TRBV4-1 and TRBJ1-4; no clear D. V was shortened by 4 bases and J by 5 bases, with 11 bases between the two germline ends. The CDR3 has 14 amino acids. Germline CDR1 MGHRA, CDR2 YSYEKL. This CDR3 reads CASSPQVENEKLFF. CDR3 bases: TGCGCCAGCAGCCCCCAGGTCGAAAATGAAAAACTGTTTTTT.

The rearrangement uses TRBV3-1 (or the pseudogene TRBV3-2) and TRBJ1-2, with 9 bases that match TRBD1. The CDR3 is 16 amino acids. V shed 0 bases and J 5 bases; nucleotides not matched to a gene: 7. Looked up from germline, CDR1 is LGHDT and CDR2 is YNNKEL (reference sequence). The CDR3 protein is CASSQDGTGRVYGYTF. CDR3 sequence (DNA): TGTGCCAGCAGCCAAGACGGGACAGGGAGGGTTTATGGCTACACCTTC.